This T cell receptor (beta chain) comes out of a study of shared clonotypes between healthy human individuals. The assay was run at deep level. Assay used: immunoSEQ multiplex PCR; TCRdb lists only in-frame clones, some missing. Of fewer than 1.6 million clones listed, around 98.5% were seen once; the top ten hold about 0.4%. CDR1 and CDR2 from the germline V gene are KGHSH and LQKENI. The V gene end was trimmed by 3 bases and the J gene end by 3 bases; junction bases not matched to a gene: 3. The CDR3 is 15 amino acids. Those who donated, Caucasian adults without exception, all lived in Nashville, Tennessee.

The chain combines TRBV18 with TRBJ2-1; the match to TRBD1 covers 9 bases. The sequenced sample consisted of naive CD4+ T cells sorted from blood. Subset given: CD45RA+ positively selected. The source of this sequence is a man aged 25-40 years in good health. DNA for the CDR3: TGTGCCAGCTCACCGGGGACAGGGCTCTACAATGAGCAGTTCTTC. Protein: CASSPGTGLYNEQFF.